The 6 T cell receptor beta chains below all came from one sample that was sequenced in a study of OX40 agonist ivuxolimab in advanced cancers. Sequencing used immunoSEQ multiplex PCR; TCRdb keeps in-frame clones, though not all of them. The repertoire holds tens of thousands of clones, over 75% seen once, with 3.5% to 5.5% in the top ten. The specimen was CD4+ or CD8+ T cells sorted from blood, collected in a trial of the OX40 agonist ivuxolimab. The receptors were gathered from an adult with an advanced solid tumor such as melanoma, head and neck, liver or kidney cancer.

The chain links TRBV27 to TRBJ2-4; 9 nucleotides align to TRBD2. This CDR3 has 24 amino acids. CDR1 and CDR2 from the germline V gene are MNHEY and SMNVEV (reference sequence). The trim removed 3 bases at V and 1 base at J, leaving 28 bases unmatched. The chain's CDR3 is CASSFRFANQWGGGRASAKNIQYF. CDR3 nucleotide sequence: TGTGCCAGCAGTTTCCGGTTCGCCAACCAGTGGGGTGGCGGGAGGGCCTCGGCCAAAAACATTCAGTACTTC.

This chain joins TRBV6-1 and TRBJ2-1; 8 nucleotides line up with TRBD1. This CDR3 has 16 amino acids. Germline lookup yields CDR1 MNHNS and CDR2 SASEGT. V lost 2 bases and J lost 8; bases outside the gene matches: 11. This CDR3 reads CASSELRTGILHEQFF. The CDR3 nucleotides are TGTGCCAGCAGTGAACTTCGGACAGGGATTCTCCATGAGCAGTTCTTC.

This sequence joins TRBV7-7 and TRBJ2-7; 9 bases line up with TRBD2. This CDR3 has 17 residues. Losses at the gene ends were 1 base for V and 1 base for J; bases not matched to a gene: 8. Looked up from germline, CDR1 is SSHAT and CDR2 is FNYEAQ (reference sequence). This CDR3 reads CASSLGAGGPESYEQYF. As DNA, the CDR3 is TGTGCCAGCAGCTTAGGGGCGGGAGGGCCGGAATCCTACGAGCAGTACTTC.

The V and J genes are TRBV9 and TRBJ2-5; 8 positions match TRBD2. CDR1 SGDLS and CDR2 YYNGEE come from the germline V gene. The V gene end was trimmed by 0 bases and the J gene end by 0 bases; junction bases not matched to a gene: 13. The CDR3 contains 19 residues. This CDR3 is CASSVATGGRTAYQETQYF. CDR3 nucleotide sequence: TGTGCCAGCAGCGTAGCTACGGGGGGGAGGACCGCGTACCAAGAGACCCAGTACTTC. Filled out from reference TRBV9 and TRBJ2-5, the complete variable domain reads DSGVTQTPKHLITATGQRVTLRCSPRSGDLSVYWYQQSLDQGLQFLIQYYNGEERAKGNILERFSAQQFPDLHSELNLSSLELGDSALYFCASSVATGGRTAYQETQYFGPGTRLLVL.

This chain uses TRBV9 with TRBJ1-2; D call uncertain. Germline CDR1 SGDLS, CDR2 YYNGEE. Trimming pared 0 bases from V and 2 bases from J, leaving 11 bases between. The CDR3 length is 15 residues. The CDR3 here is CASSVDRWGNYGYTF. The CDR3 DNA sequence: TGTGCCAGCAGCGTAGACCGATGGGGAAACTATGGCTACACCTTC.

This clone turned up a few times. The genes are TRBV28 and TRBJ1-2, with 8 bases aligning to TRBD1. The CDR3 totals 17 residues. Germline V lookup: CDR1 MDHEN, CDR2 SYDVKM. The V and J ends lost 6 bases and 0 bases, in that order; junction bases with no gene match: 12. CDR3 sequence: CASSRGGTGTSNYGYTF. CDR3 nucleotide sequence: TGTGCCAGCAGCCGTGGGGGGACAGGTACTTCTAACTATGGCTACACCTTC.